The 28 T cell receptor beta chains in this list originate from one sample, sequenced in a study of shared clonotypes between healthy human individuals. Sequencing was performed with immunoSEQ multiplex PCR; in TCRdb, only in-frame clones are kept and a portion is missing. This table has millions of clones, roughly 92% appearing once. The source material was naive CD4+ T cells sorted from blood. Sample subset: CD45RA+ positively selected. All receptors come from a man in his late teens or twenties in good health.

This chain links TRBV7-2 with TRBJ2-5; D is possibly TRBD1 (6 bases). The DNA end lines up better with TRBJ2-7; the J call may be wrong. This CDR3 contains 14 residues. Germline assignment: CDR1 SGHTA and CDR2 FQGNSA. The CDR3 DNA reads as TGTGCCAGCAGCTCATGGGACACTTTCTACGAGCAGTACTTC. Protein sequence: CASSSWDTFYEQYF.

The V gene is TRBV7-8, the J gene TRBJ1-1; 8 nucleotides match TRBD1. The CDR3 loop spans 15 amino acids. CDR1 SGHVS and CDR2 FQNEAQ come from the germline V gene. V lost 1 base, J lost 3 bases, and 4 bases stayed unmatched. DNA for the CDR3: TGTGCCAGCAGCTTAGGCAGGGGGCGAGACACTGAAGCTTTCTTT. This translates into CASSLGRGRDTEAFF.

The J gene is TRBJ1-4, the V gene TRBV6-5; D is ambiguous. The germline V and J ends were trimmed by 6 bases and 8 bases, with 13 bases remaining between them. Germline-derived CDR1 and CDR2 are MNHEY and SVGAGI. The CDR3 has 13 residues. The CDR3 DNA follows: TGTGCCAGCAGCCGAAACCTCGAAGAAAAACTGTTTTTT. This translates into CASSRNLEEKLFF.

The chain employs TRBV7-2 and TRBJ1-5; D is possibly TRBD1 (6 bases). CDR3 length equals 15 residues. V was shortened by 2 bases and J by 5 bases, with 13 bases between the two germline ends. Germline V gives CDR1 SGHTA, CDR2 FQGNSA. The CDR3 protein is CASSLRIGGDQPQHF. In DNA, the CDR3 is TGTGCCAGCAGCTTACGTATTGGGGGCGATCAGCCCCAGCATTTT.

The rearrangement uses TRBV6-5 and TRBJ1-1, with D perhaps TRBD1 (5 bases). V lost 0 bases, J lost 1 base, and 12 bases lay in between. This CDR3 comprises 16 residues. Per the germline V gene, CDR1 is MNHEY and CDR2 is SVGAGI. As DNA, the CDR3 is TGTGCCAGCAGTTACTCGGCGGGGCGGACGAACACTGAAGCTTTCTTT. Amino acids: CASSYSAGRTNTEAFF.

The CDR3 sequence is CASSWSGGNTYEQYF. DNA for the CDR3: TGTGCCAGCAGCTGGAGTGGGGGCAACACCTACGAGCAGTACTTC. The chain employs TRBV5-6 and TRBJ2-7; D possibly corresponds to TRBD1 (6 bases). CDR3 length equals 15 residues. V was clipped by 3 bases and J by 2 bases, with 15 bases between them. Germline V gives CDR1 SGHDT, CDR2 YYEEEE.

This sequence joins TRBV9 and TRBJ2-3; D might be TRBD1 (6 bases). V was cut by 7 bases and J by 2 bases, with 14 bases left in between. This CDR3 is 14 amino acids long. Germline CDR1 and CDR2: SGDLS and YYNGEE. CDR3 sequence reads: CASGRGESTDTQYF. Here the CDR3 DNA reads TGTGCCAGCGGCAGGGGCGAGTCCACAGATACGCAGTATTTT.

J is TRBJ1-4 and V is TRBV28; 7 bases agree with TRBD1. Looked up from germline, CDR1 is MDHEN and CDR2 is SYDVKM. V was clipped by 6 bases and J by 7 bases; unmatched bases: 11. The CDR3 is made up of 15 amino acids. The CDR3 loop is CASSPPGGGSEKLFF. Here the CDR3 DNA reads TGTGCCAGCAGCCCCCCAGGGGGGGGTAGTGAAAAACTGTTTTTT.

This clone came up once. This chain joins TRBV6-1 and TRBJ1-2; D call uncertain. CDR3 length: 12 amino acids. V lost 2 bases, J lost 6 bases, and 7 bases lay in between. The germline V gene has CDR1 MNHNS and CDR2 SASEGT. The CDR3 nucleotides read TGTGCCAGCAGTGAACGGACGGATGGCTACACCTTC. Amino acids: CASSERTDGYTF.

The chain recombines TRBV19 with TRBJ1-5, with TRBD1 as a possible D gene (6 bases). The CDR3 length is 14 residues. Germline V CDR1 and CDR2: LNHDA, SQIVND (reference sequence). V lost 5 bases and J 5 bases, leaving 13 bases between the germline ends. The CDR3 bases are TGTGCCAGTAGTCTCTGGACAGTAGATCAGCCCCAGCATTTT. Its protein product is CASSLWTVDQPQHF.

This chain links TRBV10-3 with TRBJ2-1; 9 nucleotides match TRBD2. Germline values: CDR1 ENHRY, CDR2 SYGVKD. This CDR3 spans 15 amino acids. V trimming: 4 bases; J trimming: 4 bases; junction bases outside the gene matches: 5. CDR3 sequence: CAISAMAGGYNEQFF. CDR3 bases: TGTGCCATCAGTGCCATGGCGGGAGGGTACAATGAGCAGTTCTTC.

Only one count was recorded for this clone. The chain combines TRBV19 with TRBJ2-3; TRBD2 is a possible D gene (6 bases). The CDR3 has 16 residues. Germline CDR1 LNHDA, CDR2 SQIVND (reference sequence). V lost 3 bases and J lost 4, with 17 bases in between. Here the CDR3 DNA reads TGTGCCAGTAGTATTTCGCAAAACCCGGGGGCAGATACGCAGTATTTT. It encodes CASSISQNPGADTQYF. The full variable domain, completed using reference TRBV19 and TRBJ2-3, is DGGITQSPKYLFRKEGQNVTLSCEQNLNHDAMYWYRQDPGQGLRLIYYSQIVNDFQKGDIAEGYSVSREKKESFPLTVTSAQKNPTAFYLCASSISQNPGADTQYFGPGTRLTVL.

The rearrangement links TRBV6-1 to TRBJ1-5; tentative D call: TRBD1 (5 bases). The CDR3 contains 13 residues. Germline V gene data show CDR1 as MNHNS and CDR2 as SASEGT. With 1 base removed from V and 15 bases from J, the gap between germline ends came to 16 bases. The CDR3 protein is CASSEDRLRDGHF. CDR3 nucleotides: TGTGCCAGCAGTGAAGACCGTCTTAGGGACGGGCATTTT.

This CDR3 is CSVEGAGGRNYGYTF. In DNA form, the CDR3 reads TGCAGCGTTGAGGGGGCAGGGGGCCGAAACTATGGCTACACCTTC. The chain is built from TRBV29-1 and TRBJ1-2, with TRBD1 matching over 8 bases. The germline gives CDR1 SQVTM, CDR2 ANQGSEA. This CDR3 has 15 amino acids. V shed 3 bases, J shed 2 bases, and the junction held 8 bases outside the gene matches.

This clone was picked up one time. V and J are TRBV7-6 and TRBJ2-3; D is unresolved. V lost 1 base and J 5 bases, leaving 13 bases between the germline ends. Germline V gene sequence: CDR1 SGHVS, CDR2 FNYEAQ. CDR3 size: 15 residues. The CDR3 region is CASSLVGPAGDTQYF. The DNA for the CDR3 is TGTGCCAGCAGCTTAGTAGGCCCCGCTGGAGATACGCAGTATTTT.

The V and J genes are TRBV11-2 and TRBJ2-7, with 8 bases identical to TRBD1. CDR1 and CDR2 (germline): SGHAT, FQNNGV. The CDR3 contains 13 residues. V trimming: 5 bases; J trimming: 6 bases; junction bases outside the gene matches: 6. CDR3: CASSNGQGGEQYF. Written as DNA, the CDR3 is TGTGCCAGCAGCAACGGACAGGGAGGCGAGCAGTACTTC.

The chain has TRBV28 and TRBJ1-1, with 9 nucleotides matching TRBD1. With V trimmed by 7 bases and J by 3 bases, 15 bases remained unmatched. CDR1 MDHEN and CDR2 SYDVKM come from the germline V gene. The CDR3 sequence is 17 residues long. CDR3 bases: TGTGCCAGCATCCCGGGACAGGGTGTTTATGCGGACACTGAAGCTTTCTTT. Translating gives CASIPGQGVYADTEAFF. Full variable domain (outside the CDR3, taken from reference TRBV28 and TRBJ1-1): DVKVTQSSRYLVKRTGEKVFLECVQDMDHENMFWYRQDPGLGLRLIYFSYDVKMKEKGDIPEGYSVSREKKERFSLILESASTNQTSMYLCASIPGQGVYADTEAFFGQGTRLTVV.

As to this clone: At the DNA level, this CDR3 is encoded by other sequences in the same sample as well. V gene TRBV6-5 combines with J gene TRBJ2-7, with 10 nucleotides matching TRBD1. CDR1 MNHEY and CDR2 SVGAGI come from the germline V gene. V trimming: 6 bases; J trimming: 4 bases; junction bases outside the gene matches: 6. There are 14 residues in the CDR3. CDR3 nucleotides: TGTGCCAGCAGCCCCGGGACAGGGGTATACGAGCAGTACTTC. It translates to CASSPGTGVYEQYF.

This sequence joins TRBV7-9 and TRBJ1-1; weak D call: TRBD1 (5 bases). CDR1 is SEHNR and CDR2 is FQNEAQ in the germline V gene (reference sequence). This CDR3 has 11 residues. Trimming removed 6 bases from V and 8 bases from J, with 10 bases in between. The CDR3, as DNA: TGTGCCAGCAGGGAGGGGCCCGAAGCTTTCTTT. Translating gives CASREGPEAFF.

V is TRBV6-1 and J is TRBJ1-5; D not resolved. The CDR3 totals 12 residues. V was shortened by 2 bases and J by 5 bases, with 4 bases between the two germline ends. From germline, CDR1 is MNHNS and CDR2 SASEGT. For the CDR3, the DNA is TGTGCCAGCAGTGAATGGTATCAGCCCCAGCATTTT. Encoded protein: CASSEWYQPQHF.

This rearrangement joins TRBV5-4 to TRBJ2-3; D perhaps matches TRBD2 (6 bases). CDR1 and CDR2 (germline): SGHNT, YYREEE (reference sequence). V shed 4 bases and J shed 2 bases, with 11 bases lying between them. The CDR3 loop spans 14 amino acids. CDR3 amino acids: CASSHGDFTDTQYF. CDR3 bases: TGTGCCAGCAGCCACGGGGACTTCACAGATACGCAGTATTTT.

V usage is TRBV5-1 and J usage is TRBJ1-2, with unresolved D. Trimming took off 0 bases at V and 8 bases at J, with 14 bases between the two ends. The CDR3 loop spans 14 amino acids. The V gene's germline CDR1 is SGHRS and CDR2 YFSETQ. The CDR3 sequence is CASSLVAETRGYTF. The CDR3 nucleotides are TGCGCCAGCAGCTTGGTGGCAGAAACCAGGGGCTACACCTTC.

The chain links TRBV2 to TRBJ2-1; weak D call: TRBD2 (5 bases). The V end was cut by 0 bases, the J end by 4 bases, with 22 bases between. Germline V gene lookup returns CDR1 SNHLY and CDR2 FYNNEI. CDR3 length: 19 amino acids. As DNA, the CDR3 is TGTGCCAGCAGTGAAGCGCAGAGGTTGCGGGTGGGCGGTTACAATGAGCAGTTCTTC. Translated, it gives CASSEAQRLRVGGYNEQFF.

J is TRBJ2-6 and V is TRBV6-6, with 7 bases identical to TRBD2. V trimming: 2 bases; J trimming: 4 bases; junction bases outside the gene matches: 5. The CDR3 covers 16 residues. Germline assignment: CDR1 MNHNY and CDR2 SVGAGI (reference sequence). CDR3 sequence reads: CASSYGGVTGANVLTF. The CDR3 bases are TGTGCCAGCAGTTACGGGGGGGTCACCGGGGCCAACGTCCTGACTTTC.

For this clone: This sample also contains other DNA sequences that code for the same CDR3. The chain links TRBV11-2 to TRBJ1-5; perhaps TRBD1 as D (6 bases). Trimming removed 1 base at V and 2 bases at J, with 9 bases between. The CDR3 is made up of 15 amino acids. Germline lookup yields CDR1 SGHAT and CDR2 FQNNGV. The CDR3 is CASSLGRTGNQPQHF. Here the CDR3 DNA reads TGTGCCAGCAGCTTAGGTAGGACAGGCAATCAGCCCCAGCATTTT.

The chain links TRBV4-1 to TRBJ2-1; possible D gene TRBD2, 6 bases. Trimming shortened V by 4 bases and J by 1 base, and 11 bases separated the two germline ends. Looked up from germline, CDR1 is MGHRA and CDR2 is YSYEKL. The CDR3 has 15 amino acids. CDR3 protein: CASSPWGESYNEQFF. The CDR3 DNA reads TGCGCCAGCAGCCCATGGGGGGAGTCCTACAATGAGCAGTTCTTC.

V gene TRBV19 combines with J gene TRBJ1-2; unclear D gene. CDR1 and CDR2 (germline): LNHDA, SQIVND (reference sequence). This CDR3 has 15 amino acids. Trimming pared 3 bases from V and 4 bases from J, leaving 15 bases between. The CDR3 sequence: CASSMAISVGYGYTF. In DNA, the CDR3 is TGTGCCAGTAGTATGGCCATTTCGGTCGGCTATGGCTACACCTTC.

The V call is TRBV11-2, the J call TRBJ2-2; no clear D gene. Trimming stripped 4 bases from V and 5 bases from J, with 8 bases between. The CDR3 has 13 residues. Germline CDR1 reads SGHAT; CDR2 reads FQNNGV. The CDR3 nucleotides are TGTGCCAGCAGCTCCCTTAGGACCGGGGAGCTGTTTTTT. This encodes CASSSLRTGELFF.